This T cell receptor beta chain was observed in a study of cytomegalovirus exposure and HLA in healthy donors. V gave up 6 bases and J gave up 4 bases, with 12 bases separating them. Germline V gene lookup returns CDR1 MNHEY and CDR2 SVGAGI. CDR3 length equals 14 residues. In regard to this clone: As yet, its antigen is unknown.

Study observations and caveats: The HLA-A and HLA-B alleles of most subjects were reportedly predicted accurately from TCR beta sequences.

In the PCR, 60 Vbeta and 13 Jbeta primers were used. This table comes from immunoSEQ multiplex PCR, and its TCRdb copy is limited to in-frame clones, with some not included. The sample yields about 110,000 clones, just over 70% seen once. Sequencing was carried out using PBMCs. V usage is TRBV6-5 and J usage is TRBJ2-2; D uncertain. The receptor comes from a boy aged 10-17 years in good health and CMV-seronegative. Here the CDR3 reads CASSHQETTGELFF. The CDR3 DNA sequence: TGTGCCAGCAGCCACCAGGAAACCACCGGGGAGCTGTTTTTT.